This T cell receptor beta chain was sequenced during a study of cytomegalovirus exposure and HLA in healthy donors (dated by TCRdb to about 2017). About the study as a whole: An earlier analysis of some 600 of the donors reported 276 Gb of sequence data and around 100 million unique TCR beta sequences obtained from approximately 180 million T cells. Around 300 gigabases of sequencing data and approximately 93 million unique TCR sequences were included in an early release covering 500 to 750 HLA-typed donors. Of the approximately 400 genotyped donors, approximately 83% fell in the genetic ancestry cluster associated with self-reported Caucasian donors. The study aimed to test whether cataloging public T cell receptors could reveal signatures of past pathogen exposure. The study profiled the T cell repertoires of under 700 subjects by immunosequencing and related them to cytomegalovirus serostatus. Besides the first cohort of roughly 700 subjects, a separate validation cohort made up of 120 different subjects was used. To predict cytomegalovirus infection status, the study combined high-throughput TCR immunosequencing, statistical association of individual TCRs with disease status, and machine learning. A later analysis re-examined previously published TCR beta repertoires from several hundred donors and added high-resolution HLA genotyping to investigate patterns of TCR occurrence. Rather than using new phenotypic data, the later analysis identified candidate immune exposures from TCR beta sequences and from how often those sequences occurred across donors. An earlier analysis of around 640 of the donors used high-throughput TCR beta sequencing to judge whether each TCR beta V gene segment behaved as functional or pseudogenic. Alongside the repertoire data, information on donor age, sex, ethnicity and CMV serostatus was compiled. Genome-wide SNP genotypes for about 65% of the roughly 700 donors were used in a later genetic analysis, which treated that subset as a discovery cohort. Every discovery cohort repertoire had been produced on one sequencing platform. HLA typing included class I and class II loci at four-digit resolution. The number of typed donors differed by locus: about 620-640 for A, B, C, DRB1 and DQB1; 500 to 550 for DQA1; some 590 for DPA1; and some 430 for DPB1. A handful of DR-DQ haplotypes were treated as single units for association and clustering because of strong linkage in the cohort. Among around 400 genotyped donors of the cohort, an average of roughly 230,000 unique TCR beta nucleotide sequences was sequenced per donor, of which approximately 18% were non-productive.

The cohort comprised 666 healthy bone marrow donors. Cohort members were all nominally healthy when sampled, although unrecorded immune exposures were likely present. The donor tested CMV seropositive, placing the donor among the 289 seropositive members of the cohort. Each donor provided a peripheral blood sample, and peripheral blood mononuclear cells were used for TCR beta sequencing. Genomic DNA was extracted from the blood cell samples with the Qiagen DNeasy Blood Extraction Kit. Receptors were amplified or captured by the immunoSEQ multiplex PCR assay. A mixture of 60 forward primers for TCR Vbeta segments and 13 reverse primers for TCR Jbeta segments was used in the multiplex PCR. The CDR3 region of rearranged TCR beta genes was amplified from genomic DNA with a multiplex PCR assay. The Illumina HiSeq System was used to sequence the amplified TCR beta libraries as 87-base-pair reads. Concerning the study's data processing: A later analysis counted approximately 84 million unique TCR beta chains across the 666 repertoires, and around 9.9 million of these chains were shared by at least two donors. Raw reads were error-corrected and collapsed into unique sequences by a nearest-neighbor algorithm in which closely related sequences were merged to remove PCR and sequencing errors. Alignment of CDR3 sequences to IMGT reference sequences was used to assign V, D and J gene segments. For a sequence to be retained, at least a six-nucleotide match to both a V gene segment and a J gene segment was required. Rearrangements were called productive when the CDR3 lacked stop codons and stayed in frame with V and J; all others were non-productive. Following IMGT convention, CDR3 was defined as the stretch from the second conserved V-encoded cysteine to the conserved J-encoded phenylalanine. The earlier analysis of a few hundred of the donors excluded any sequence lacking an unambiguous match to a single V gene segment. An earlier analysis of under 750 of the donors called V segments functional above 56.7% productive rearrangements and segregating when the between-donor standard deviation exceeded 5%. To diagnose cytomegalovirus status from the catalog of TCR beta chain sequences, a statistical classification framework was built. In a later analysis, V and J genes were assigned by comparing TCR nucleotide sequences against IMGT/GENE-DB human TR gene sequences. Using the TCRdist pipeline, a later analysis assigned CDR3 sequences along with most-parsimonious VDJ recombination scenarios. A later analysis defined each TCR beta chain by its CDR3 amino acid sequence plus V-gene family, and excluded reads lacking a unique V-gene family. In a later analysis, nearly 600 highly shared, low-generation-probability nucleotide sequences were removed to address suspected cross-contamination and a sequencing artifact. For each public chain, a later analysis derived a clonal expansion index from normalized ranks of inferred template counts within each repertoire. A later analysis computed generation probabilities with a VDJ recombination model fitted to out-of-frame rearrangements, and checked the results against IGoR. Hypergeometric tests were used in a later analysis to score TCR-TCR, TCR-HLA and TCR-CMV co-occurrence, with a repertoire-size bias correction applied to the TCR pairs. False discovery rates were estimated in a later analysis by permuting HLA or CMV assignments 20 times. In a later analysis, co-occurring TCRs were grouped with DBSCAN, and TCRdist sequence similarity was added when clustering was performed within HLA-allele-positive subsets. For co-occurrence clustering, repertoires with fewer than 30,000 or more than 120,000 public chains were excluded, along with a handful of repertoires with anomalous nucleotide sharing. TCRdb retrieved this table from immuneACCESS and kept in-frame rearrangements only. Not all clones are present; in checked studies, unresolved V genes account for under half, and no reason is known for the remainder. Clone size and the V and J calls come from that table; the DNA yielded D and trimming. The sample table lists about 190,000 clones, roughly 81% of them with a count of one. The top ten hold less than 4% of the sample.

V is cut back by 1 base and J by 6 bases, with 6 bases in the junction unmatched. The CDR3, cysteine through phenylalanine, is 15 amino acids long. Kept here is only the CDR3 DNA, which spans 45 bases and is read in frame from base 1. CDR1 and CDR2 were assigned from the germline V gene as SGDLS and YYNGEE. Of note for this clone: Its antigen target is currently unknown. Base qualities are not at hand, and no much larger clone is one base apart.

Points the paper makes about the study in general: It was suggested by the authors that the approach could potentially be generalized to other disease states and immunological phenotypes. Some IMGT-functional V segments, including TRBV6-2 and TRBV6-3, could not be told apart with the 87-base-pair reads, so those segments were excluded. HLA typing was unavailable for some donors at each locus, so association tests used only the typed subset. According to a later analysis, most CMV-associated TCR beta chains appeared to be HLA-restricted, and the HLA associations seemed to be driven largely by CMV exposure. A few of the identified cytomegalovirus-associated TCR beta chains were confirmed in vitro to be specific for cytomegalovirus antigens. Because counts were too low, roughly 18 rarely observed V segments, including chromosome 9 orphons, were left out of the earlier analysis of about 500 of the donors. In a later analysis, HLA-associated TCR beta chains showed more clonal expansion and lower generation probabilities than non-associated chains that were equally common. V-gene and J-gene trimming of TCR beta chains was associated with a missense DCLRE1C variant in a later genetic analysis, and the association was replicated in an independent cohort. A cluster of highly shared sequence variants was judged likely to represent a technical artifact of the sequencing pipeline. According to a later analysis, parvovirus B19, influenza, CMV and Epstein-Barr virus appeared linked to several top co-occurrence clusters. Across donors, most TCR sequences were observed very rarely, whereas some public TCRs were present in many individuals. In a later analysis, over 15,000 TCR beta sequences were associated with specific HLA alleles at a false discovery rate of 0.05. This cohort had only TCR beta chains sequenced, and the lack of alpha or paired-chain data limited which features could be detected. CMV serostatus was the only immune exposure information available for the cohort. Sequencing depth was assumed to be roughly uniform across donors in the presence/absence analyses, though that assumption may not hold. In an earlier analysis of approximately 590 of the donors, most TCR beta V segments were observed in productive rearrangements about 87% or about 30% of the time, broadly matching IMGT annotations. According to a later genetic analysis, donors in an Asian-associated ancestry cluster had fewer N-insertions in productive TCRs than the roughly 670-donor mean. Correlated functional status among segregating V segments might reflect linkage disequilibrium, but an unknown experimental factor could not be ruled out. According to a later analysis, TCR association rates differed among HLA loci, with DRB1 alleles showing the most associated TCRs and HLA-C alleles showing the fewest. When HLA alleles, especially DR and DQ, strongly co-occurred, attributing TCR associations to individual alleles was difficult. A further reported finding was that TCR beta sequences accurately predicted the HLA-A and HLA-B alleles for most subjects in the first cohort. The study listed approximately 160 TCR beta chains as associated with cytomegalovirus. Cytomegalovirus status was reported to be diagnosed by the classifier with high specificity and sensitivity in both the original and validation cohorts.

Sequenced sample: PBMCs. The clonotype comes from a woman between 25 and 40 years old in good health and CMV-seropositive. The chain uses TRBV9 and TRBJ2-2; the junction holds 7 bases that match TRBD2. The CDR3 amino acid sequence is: CASSVLSGGPGELFF. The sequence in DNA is TGTGCCAGCAGCGTATTATCGGGAGGCCCCGGGGAGCTGTTTTTT.